This TCR beta chain came from a study of regulatory T cells in long-lasting Graves disease. Overall study results and limits: Owing to a sample size that was small, accuracy may have been reduced. Persistent cases favored TRBV28, TRBJ1-2 and TRBJ2-5. For persistent Graves' patients, TCR diversity was lower than for newly diagnosed ones. Persistent patients had a count of shared public clonotypes (approximately 3,000) that exceeded that of new patients (approximately 1,000).

According to the study, TCR beta libraries were built with iRepertoire HTBI primers and CDR3-region Arm-PCR. Via MiXCR, TCRdb re-called the multiplex PCR reads, giving one row per CDR3 protein. The top ten clones hold roughly 28% of a sample with approximately 400,000 distinct CDR3 sequences, 20% to 25% of them seen once. This clonotype turned up a few times. Its antigen is unknown. CDR1 and CDR2 (germline): MDHEN, SYDVKM. The CDR3 length is 16 residues. The germline V and J ends were trimmed by 3 bases and 4 bases, with 15 bases remaining between them. Regarding time point: persistent/refractory GD, antithyroid drugs over 5 years with positive TRAb. Following extraction of RNA from PBMCs, that RNA was used to make the TCR library.

V gene TRBV28 combines with J gene TRBJ2-2; D ambiguous. The TCR was taken from a female donor with Graves disease. The specimen was peripheral blood mononuclear cells (PBMCs), collected when the disease was refractory, from a patient treated with antithyroid drugs. This CDR3 reads CASSFLDQTGTGELFF. Here the CDR3 DNA reads TGTGCCAGCAGTTTTCTCGACCAGACGGGCACCGGGGAGCTGTTTTTT.